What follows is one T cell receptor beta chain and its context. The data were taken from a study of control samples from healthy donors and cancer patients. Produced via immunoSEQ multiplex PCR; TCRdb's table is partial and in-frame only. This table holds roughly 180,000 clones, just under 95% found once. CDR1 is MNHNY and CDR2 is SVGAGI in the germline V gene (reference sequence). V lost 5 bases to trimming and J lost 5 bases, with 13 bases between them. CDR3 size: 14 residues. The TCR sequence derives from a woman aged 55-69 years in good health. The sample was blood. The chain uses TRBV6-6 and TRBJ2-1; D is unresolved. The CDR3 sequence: CASSGASENNEQFF. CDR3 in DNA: TGTGCCAGCAGTGGTGCGAGCGAAAACAATGAGCAGTTCTTC.